Following are 32 T cell receptor beta chains from one sample sequenced in a study of blood T cell repertoires in COVID-19. Assay: immunoSEQ multiplex PCR; the TCRdb copy retains only in-frame clones and omits some. The sample contains about 160,000 clones, about 87% of which appear only once. Sequencing was done on a sample of peripheral blood. The receptors stem from an older woman who had recovered from COVID-19.

The chain carries TRBV5-8 and TRBJ2-7; tentative D call: TRBD1 (6 bases). The CDR3 contains 16 residues. The V and J ends lost 4 bases and 3 bases respectively, with 20 bases between them. Germline CDR1 and CDR2: SGHTS and YDEGEE. The CDR3 reads CASSRPTRGTSYEQYF. CDR3 nucleotides: TGTGCCAGCAGCCGTCCGACCAGGGGCACCAGCTACGAGCAGTACTTC.

This chain uses TRBV5-5 with TRBJ2-7; D perhaps matches TRBD1 (7 bases). CDR1 is SGHKS and CDR2 is YYEKEE in the germline V gene (reference sequence). This CDR3 is built from 15 residues. Trimming stripped 5 bases from V and 2 bases from J, with 17 bases between. CDR3 bases: TGTGCCAGCAGTCCGGCAGGGGGGCAAACCTACGAGCAGTACTTC. Protein product: CASSPAGGQTYEQYF.

The chain is built from TRBV28 and TRBJ1-1; D might be TRBD1 (5 bases). Trimming shortened V by 1 base and J by 3 bases, and 12 bases separated the two germline ends. This CDR3 spans 15 amino acids. Germline lookup yields CDR1 MDHEN and CDR2 SYDVKM. The DNA of the CDR3 is TGTGCCAGCAGTTTATATCTTCAGGGTGACACTGAAGCTTTCTTT. This gives the protein CASSLYLQGDTEAFF.

This clone appeared many times. J is TRBJ2-3 and V is TRBV28; a possible D gene is TRBD2 (6 bases). With 8 bases removed from V and 4 bases from J, the gap between germline ends came to 13 bases. Germline CDR1 and CDR2: MDHEN and SYDVKM. CDR3 length: 13 amino acids. CDR3 sequence reads: CASWRARPDTQYF. The CDR3 DNA is TGTGCCAGCTGGAGGGCGCGGCCAGATACGCAGTATTTT.

The chain recombines TRBV19 with TRBJ2-2; TRBD1 matches at 9 bases. With 2 bases clipped from V and 4 bases from J, the junction kept 2 bases outside the gene matches. The CDR3 sequence is 15 residues long. The germline gives CDR1 LNHDA, CDR2 SQIVND (reference sequence). CDR3 loop: CASSIRTGVTGELFF. CDR3 nucleotide sequence: TGTGCCAGTAGTATAAGGACAGGGGTCACCGGGGAGCTGTTTTTT.

V is TRBV5-4 and J is TRBJ2-1, with TRBD2 identical over 8 bases. The CDR3 extends over 17 amino acids. The germline V gene encodes CDR1 SGHNT and CDR2 YYREEE (reference sequence). After removal of 4 bases from V and 10 bases from J, the junction contained 19 bases not matched to a gene. CDR3 nucleotide sequence: TGTGCCAGCAGCCGAACACTAAGCGGGGGCCCTTTCCTCGAGCAGTTCTTC. Its protein product is CASSRTLSGGPFLEQFF.

The chain recombines TRBV4-1 with TRBJ1-2, with TRBD1 matching 8 bases. Germline V gives CDR1 MGHRA, CDR2 YSYEKL. This CDR3 is built from 14 residues. Trimming cost V 2 bases and J 3 bases; bases outside gene matches: 2. The CDR3 is CASSQPTGDYGYTF. The CDR3 DNA sequence: TGCGCCAGCAGCCAACCGACAGGGGACTATGGCTACACCTTC.

Worth noting for this clone: The sample has other DNA sequences that encode this CDR3 too. This chain joins TRBV7-3 and TRBJ2-7, with 8 bases identical to TRBD1. Trimming at V came to 5 bases and at J to 7 bases, leaving 10 bases not matched to a gene. CDR1 is SGHTA and CDR2 is FQGTGA in the germline V gene. The CDR3 length is 14 residues. CDR3 region: CASSLGQGAGEQYF. CDR3 nucleotides: TGTGCCAGCAGCCTAGGGCAGGGGGCGGGGGAGCAGTACTTC.

V usage is TRBV7-8 and J usage is TRBJ1-1; TRBD1 aligns across 7 bases. The CDR3 extends over 14 amino acids. Germline values: CDR1 SGHVS, CDR2 FQNEAQ. The ends lost 6 bases at V and 2 bases at J; junction bases unmatched: 6. The CDR3 region has the DNA TGTGCCAGCAGTGTAGGGGGCGACAACACTGAAGCTTTCTTT. It specifies CASSVGGDNTEAFF.

The rearrangement joins TRBV27 to TRBJ1-1; 7 nucleotides match TRBD1. The J segment lost 1 base and the V segment lost 7 bases, leaving 6 bases of the junction unmatched. This CDR3 has 14 amino acids. Germline assignment: CDR1 MNHEY and CDR2 SMNVEV (reference sequence). The CDR3 spells CASTTDRSNTEAFF. The CDR3 DNA follows: TGTGCCAGCACTACGGACAGGTCGAACACTGAAGCTTTCTTT.

The chain is built from TRBV19 and TRBJ1-1; D is unresolved. V was shortened by 0 bases and J by 3 bases, with 5 bases between the two germline ends. This CDR3 is built from 13 residues. Germline-derived CDR1 and CDR2 are LNHDA and SQIVND (reference sequence). The CDR3 sequence is CASSIDPDTEAFF. In nucleotides, the CDR3 is TGTGCCAGTAGTATAGATCCGGACACTGAAGCTTTCTTT.

CDR3 DNA sequence: TGTGCCAGCAGCCCCAACACCGGCGAACTTACAGGTGAAGCTTTCTTT. This translates into CASSPNTGELTGEAFF. The chain employs TRBV11-2 and TRBJ1-1; possibly TRBD1 for D (5 bases). From germline, CDR1 is SGHAT and CDR2 FQNNGV. Trimming took 5 bases from V and 7 from J, leaving 23 bases between them. The CDR3 loop spans 16 amino acids.

This sequence joins TRBV11-2 and TRBJ1-2; D is uncertain. This CDR3 spans 15 amino acids. From germline, CDR1 is SGHAT and CDR2 FQNNGV. V was cut by 2 bases and J by 4 bases, with 14 bases left in between. CDR3 residues: CASSLSTGGSYGYTF. CDR3 in DNA: TGTGCCAGCAGCTTAAGTACGGGAGGCAGCTATGGCTACACCTTC.

The chain has TRBV4-2 and TRBJ2-7; the match to TRBD2 covers 14 bases. This CDR3 spans 17 amino acids. Losses at the gene ends were 3 bases for V and 4 bases for J; bases not matched to a gene: 8. Per the germline V gene, CDR1 is LGHNA and CDR2 is YNFKEQ. DNA for the CDR3: TGTGCCAGCAGCCAGGACGCCGGGACTAGCGGGGGATACGAGCAGTACTTC. It codes for CASSQDAGTSGGYEQYF.

The rearrangement uses TRBV28 and TRBJ2-1, with TRBD1 as a possible D gene (6 bases). The ends were cut back, 4 bases at V and 12 bases at J, with 16 bases in the middle. This CDR3 contains 13 residues. The germline V gene encodes CDR1 MDHEN and CDR2 SYDVKM. The CDR3 nucleotides read TGTGCCAGCAGTTGGGGGCGAGCTGCGGGGCAGTTCTTC. Translated: CASSWGRAAGQFF.

V and J are TRBV12-3 or TRBV12-4 and TRBJ1-4; no clear D. This CDR3 contains 13 residues. Trimming took off 2 bases at V and 5 bases at J, with 6 bases between the two ends. This CDR3 reads CASSLSLNEKLFF. The CDR3 DNA reads as TGTGCCAGCAGTTTAAGTCTAAATGAAAAACTGTTTTTT.

The chain uses TRBV10-2 and TRBJ1-1; 7 bases map to TRBD1. Trimming at V came to 6 bases and at J to 10 bases, leaving 14 bases not matched to a gene. CDR1 is WSHSY and CDR2 is SAAADI in the germline V gene. The CDR3 covers 14 residues. Here the CDR3 DNA reads TGCGCCAGCAGAAAAGAAGGAGGGTCAGGGGGAGCTTTCTTT. It codes for CASRKEGGSGGAFF.

The chain combines TRBV6-9 with TRBJ1-2; 12 bases fit TRBD1. Trimming at V came to 4 bases and at J to 8 bases, leaving 8 bases not matched to a gene. Germline V gene lookup returns CDR1 MNHGY and CDR2 SVAAGI. This CDR3 comprises 15 residues. The CDR3 protein is CASSSQGQGAKGYTF. CDR3 coding DNA: TGTGCCAGCAGTTCTCAGGGACAGGGGGCGAAAGGCTACACCTTC.

V is TRBV11-2 and J is TRBJ2-6; perhaps TRBD1 as D (5 bases). The CDR3 runs 17 residues. Per the germline V gene, CDR1 is SGHAT and CDR2 is FQNNGV. The V end was cut by 1 base, the J end by 0 bases, with 10 bases between. The CDR3 DNA is TGTGCCAGCAGCTTAGCATGGGGCCCCTCTGGGGCCAACGTCCTGACTTTC. Translating gives CASSLAWGPSGANVLTF.

V and J are TRBV9 and TRBJ2-5, with 9 bases identical to TRBD2. The CDR3 has 17 residues. The V and J ends lost 4 bases and 5 bases, in that order; junction bases with no gene match: 15. The V gene's germline CDR1 is SGDLS and CDR2 YYNGEE. This CDR3 reads CASSPGGSGGIGETQYF. As DNA, the CDR3 is TGTGCCAGCAGCCCCGGTGGGAGCGGGGGGATAGGGGAGACCCAGTACTTC.

The CDR3 nucleotides are TGCGCCAGCAGCCATGCCGGGACAGGGAATCAGCCCCAGCATTTT. Encoded protein: CASSHAGTGNQPQHF. V usage is TRBV4-1 and J usage is TRBJ1-5; 9 bases fit TRBD1. The CDR3 loop spans 15 amino acids. Looked up from germline, CDR1 is MGHRA and CDR2 is YSYEKL. V lost 3 bases and J lost 4; bases outside the gene matches: 4.

This clone was seen at least ten times. The V call is TRBV5-1, the J call TRBJ2-7, with D possibly TRBD1 on 5 matching bases. Trimming pared 1 base from V and 6 bases from J, leaving 14 bases between. Germline V lookup: CDR1 SGHRS, CDR2 YFSETQ. The CDR3 runs 14 residues. The CDR3 DNA follows: TGCGCCAGCAGCTTGACAGGTACGATCGGCGAGCAGTACTTC. It is translated as CASSLTGTIGEQYF.

This clone appeared a few times. The genes are TRBV4-3 and TRBJ1-3, with D unclear. V lost 0 bases, J lost 3 bases, and 9 bases lay in between. CDR1 is LGHNA and CDR2 is YSLEER in the germline V gene. The CDR3 has 15 residues. The CDR3 nucleotides read TGCGCCAGCAGCCAAGATTCACAGTTTGGAAACACCATATATTTT. Residues: CASSQDSQFGNTIYF.

The CDR3 DNA reads as TGTGCTAGTGGTTTGGGAGTTGCTAGCGGGTCCACAGATACGCAGTATTTT. The encoded protein is CASGLGVASGSTDTQYF. V gene TRBV12-5 combines with J gene TRBJ2-3; 8 bases match TRBD2. This CDR3 is 17 amino acids long. CDR1 is LGHNT and CDR2 is FRNRAP in the germline V gene. The V segment lost 1 base and the J segment 2 bases; nucleotides outside the gene matches: 8.

The rearrangement uses TRBV27 and TRBJ2-1; D is possibly TRBD1 (6 bases). Germline V gene data show CDR1 as MNHEY and CDR2 as SMNVEV (reference sequence). V shed 0 bases and J shed 6 bases, with 15 bases lying between them. The CDR3 runs to 16 residues. The CDR3 reads CASSLSLGAVRNEQFF. DNA for the CDR3: TGTGCCAGCAGTTTATCTTTGGGGGCGGTACGCAATGAGCAGTTCTTC.

The chain carries TRBV2 and TRBJ2-5, with TRBD2 matching over 8 bases. This CDR3 contains 14 residues. V was pared by 7 bases and J by 2 bases, with 6 bases of the junction left unmatched. Germline V CDR1 and CDR2: SNHLY, FYNNEI. Here the CDR3 DNA reads TGTGCCAGCAAAACCACTAGCGGACAAGAGACCCAGTACTTC. This encodes CASKTTSGQETQYF.

This clone appeared once. The chain joins TRBV7-9 to TRBJ1-1; possibly TRBD1 for D (5 bases). The CDR3 spans 16 residues. Trimming pared 5 bases from V and 4 bases from J, leaving 20 bases between. The germline gives CDR1 SEHNR, CDR2 FQNEAQ (reference sequence). The CDR3 is CASSPTGGDATTEAFF. The CDR3 DNA follows: TGTGCCAGCAGCCCAACGGGGGGGGACGCCACCACTGAAGCTTTCTTT.

The chain joins TRBV5-4 to TRBJ2-5, with 9 bases aligning to TRBD2. CDR3 length: 17 amino acids. The V segment lost 4 bases and the J segment 5 bases; nucleotides outside the gene matches: 15. Germline-derived CDR1 and CDR2 are SGHNT and YYREEE (reference sequence). The CDR3 DNA sequence: TGTGCCAGCAGCCCGACGCGACCCGGGACTAGCTTCGAGACCCAGTACTTC. It yields the protein CASSPTRPGTSFETQYF.

The genes are TRBV5-1 and TRBJ2-1; 10 positions agree with TRBD1. The J segment lost 7 bases and the V segment lost 4 bases, leaving 5 bases of the junction unmatched. Germline V CDR1 and CDR2: SGHRS, YFSETQ. The CDR3 loop spans 14 amino acids. The CDR3 DNA is TGCGCCAGCAGCGTGGGACAGGGGACGAATGAGCAGTTCTTC. Translated, it gives CASSVGQGTNEQFF.

V is TRBV7-9 and J is TRBJ1-6; D perhaps matches TRBD1 (5 bases). With 0 bases removed from V and 9 bases from J, the gap between germline ends came to 15 bases. Looked up from germline, CDR1 is SEHNR and CDR2 is FQNEAQ (reference sequence). This CDR3 has 16 amino acids. The chain's CDR3 is CASSLAPGGTGSPLHF. CDR3 bases: TGTGCCAGCAGCTTAGCACCGGGGGGAACCGGTTCACCCCTCCACTTT.

The genes are TRBV11-2 and TRBJ2-3, with a tentative D call TRBD2 (5 bases). Trimming left V 1 base short and J 6 bases short, with 14 bases between. The CDR3 runs 15 residues. Germline values: CDR1 SGHAT, CDR2 FQNNGV. DNA of the CDR3: TGTGCCAGCAGCTTAGCGGGGAGTCTCGGGGATACGCAGTATTTT. This translates into CASSLAGSLGDTQYF.

The CDR3 DNA reads as TGCGCCAGCAGCCAAGATGCCGGGACAGATAATCAGCCCCAGCATTTT. This translates into CASSQDAGTDNQPQHF. The chain combines TRBV4-3 with TRBJ1-5; TRBD1 agrees at 7 bases. The CDR3 is 16 amino acids. In germline, CDR1 is LGHNA, CDR2 YSLEER. With 0 bases clipped from V and 4 bases from J, the junction kept 6 bases outside the gene matches.